The rows below give T cell receptor beta chains drawn from one sample of a study of cytomegalovirus exposure and HLA in healthy donors. Generated by immunoSEQ multiplex PCR, the TCRdb table keeps only in-frame clones and is missing some. The sample table includes 70,000 to 75,000 clones. The sequenced sample was PBMCs. The receptors stem from a female donor in good health and CMV-seropositive. Each CDR3 is given with its conserved first and last residue. D genes are given only for firm matches.

j_call cdr3_length d_call v_call cdr3_aa cdr3_nt
TRBJ2-3 13 NA TRBV5-6 CASSLAYTDTQYF TGTGCCAGCAGCTTGGCTTATACAGATACGCAGTATTTT
TRBJ1-1 15 NA TRBV6-1 CASSEDRALLVSAFF TGTGCCAGCAGTGAAGACAGGGCGCTTCTTGTCTCGGCTTTCTTT
TRBJ1-2 13 TRBD1 TRBV7-9 CASSSDRVDGYTF TGTGCCAGCAGCTCGGACAGGGTTGACGGCTACACCTTC
TRBJ2-7 16 NA TRBV5-1 CASSPNPGQAGYEQYF TGCGCCAGCTCCCCAAACCCAGGACAGGCGGGATACGAGCAGTACTTC
TRBJ1-2 14 NA TRBV2 CASSEGSLNYGYTF TGTGCCAGCAGTGAAGGCAGTCTTAACTATGGCTACACCTTC
TRBJ2-6 16 NA TRBV5-4 CASSITVISGANVLTF TGTGCCAGCAGCATTACAGTGATCTCTGGGGCCAACGTCCTGACTTTC
TRBJ2-3 12 NA TRBV10-3 CAISQGTDTQYF TGTGCCATCAGTCAGGGTACAGATACGCAGTATTTT
TRBJ2-1 15 TRBD1 TRBV4-1 CASSQGQGEENEQFF TGCGCCAGCAGCCAGGGACAGGGGGAAGAGAATGAGCAGTTCTTC
TRBJ2-7 12 TRBD1 TRBV2 CAGVGQGYEQYF TGTGCCGGCGTAGGACAGGGCTACGAGCAGTACTTC
TRBJ1-3 15 NA TRBV6-5 CASSYAGRSGNTIYF TGTGCCAGCAGTTACGCAGGGAGGTCCGGAAACACCATATATTTT
TRBJ2-5 16 TRBD2 TRBV13 CASSLGPAGGKETQYF TGTGCCAGCAGCTTAGGGCCAGCGGGGGGGAAAGAGACCCAGTACTTC
TRBJ1-1 17 TRBD1 TRBV4-2 CASSQGPDREEGTEAFF TGTGCCAGCAGCCAAGGCCCGGACAGGGAGGAGGGCACTGAAGCTTTCTTT
TRBJ2-1 16 NA TRBV7-9 CASSLRRGRSYNEQFF TGTGCCAGCAGCTTACGGAGGGGGCGATCCTACAATGAGCAGTTCTTC
TRBJ2-7 13 NA TRBV18 CASSPPPGMEQYF TGTGCCAGCTCACCACCCCCAGGGATGGAGCAGTACTTC
TRBJ2-7 16 NA TRBV7-2 CASSLAAIGDTYEQYF TGTGCCAGCAGCTTAGCGGCTATAGGGGATACCTACGAGCAGTACTTC
TRBJ2-1 12 NA TRBV29-1 CSVWTMSFYEFF TGCAGCGTTTGGACAATGAGCTTTTACGAGTTCTTC
TRBJ2-3 15 TRBD2 TRBV15 CATTTAGEATDTQYF TGTGCCACCACAACAGCGGGAGAGGCTACAGATACGCAGTATTTT
TRBJ1-1 14 NA TRBV4-1 CASSQDRGWTEAFF TGCGCCAGCAGCCAAGACCGGGGATGGACTGAAGCTTTCTTT
TRBJ1-2 13 TRBD1 TRBV6-5 CASSGGQGGGYTF TGTGCCAGCAGTGGAGGACAGGGGGGCGGCTACACCTTC
TRBJ2-5 15 NA TRBV18 CASSPSAGPQETQYF TGTGCCAGCTCACCAAGTGCGGGGCCCCAAGAGACCCAGTACTTC
TRBJ2-1 14 NA TRBV10-3 CAISGGGGGNEQFF TGTGCCATCAGTGGCGGGGGAGGGGGCAATGAGCAGTTCTTC
TRBJ2-2 18 NA TRBV7-5 CARSFAFRDIGNTGELFF TGTGCCAGAAGTTTCGCCTTCCGGGACATTGGTAACACCGGGGAGCTGTTTTTT
TRBJ2-7 15 TRBD1 TRBV6-6 CASSLPGQGAGEQYF TGTGCCAGCAGCCTCCCGGGACAGGGGGCTGGCGAGCAGTACTTC
TRBJ2-5 13 NA TRBV7-9 CASSRQPQETQYF TGTGCCAGCAGCCGACAGCCCCAAGAGACCCAGTACTTC
TRBJ2-7 13 NA TRBV11-2 CASSSTEDYEQYF TGTGCCAGCAGCTCGACAGAGGACTACGAGCAGTACTTC
TRBJ1-4 15 TRBD1 TRBV7-6 CASSPTGAPNEKLFF TGTGCCAGCAGCCCTACAGGGGCCCCAAATGAAAAACTGTTTTTT
TRBJ2-7 13 NA TRBV27 CASSFADSDEQYF TGTGCCAGCAGTTTTGCGGACAGCGACGAGCAGTACTTC
TRBJ1-1 15 NA TRBV28 CASSQWAGDNTEAFF TGTGCCAGCAGTCAGTGGGCGGGAGATAACACTGAAGCTTTCTTT
TRBJ2-5 11 NA TRBV5-1 CASSLQETQYF TGCGCCAGCAGCCTGCAAGAGACCCAGTACTTC
TRBJ1-1 13 NA TRBV5-1 CASSLVRRGEAFF TGCGCCAGCAGCTTGGTTCGAAGGGGTGAAGCTTTCTTT
TRBJ1-4 16 TRBD1 TRBV5-1 CASSTGQGPTNEKLFF TGCGCCAGCAGCACCGGACAGGGGCCAACTAATGAAAAACTGTTTTTT
TRBJ1-1 14 TRBD1 TRBV29-1 CSVTGTGGNTEAFF TGCAGCGTTACAGGGACAGGGGGCAACACTGAAGCTTTCTTT
TRBJ1-6 15 TRBD1 TRBV7-2 CASSLTTGENSPLHF TGTGCCAGCAGCCTGACGACAGGGGAGAATTCACCCCTCCACTTT
TRBJ2-1 15 NA TRBV9 CASSVGSLVADEQFF TGTGCCAGCAGCGTAGGGTCACTAGTAGCTGATGAGCAGTTCTTC
TRBJ2-7 17 NA TRBV21-1 CASSKEALAGSFGEQYF TGTGCCAGCAGCAAAGAAGCTCTAGCGGGATCCTTTGGGGAGCAGTACTTC
TRBJ1-5 15 NA TRBV7-6 CASSFEGYSNQPQHF TGTGCCAGCAGCTTTGAGGGATATAGCAATCAGCCCCAGCATTTT
TRBJ2-5 9 NA TRBV7-2 CASSPETDF TGTGCCAGCAGCCCAGAGACAGACTTC
TRBJ2-3 15 TRBD1 TRBV5-1 CASRTGTGGTDTQYF TGCGCCAGCAGAACTGGGACAGGGGGCACAGATACGCAGTATTTT
TRBJ2-7 15 TRBD1 TRBV5-5 CASSLRRDSVYEQYF TGTGCCAGCAGCTTGCGCCGGGACAGCGTCTACGAGCAGTACTTC
TRBJ2-7 14 NA TRBV6-1 CASSDRDTLYEQYF TGTGCCAGCAGTGACCGGGACACCCTCTACGAGCAGTACTTC
TRBJ2-7 14 NA TRBV2 CASSEGAGPYEQYF TGTGCCAGCAGTGAAGGAGCAGGTCCCTACGAGCAGTACTTC
TRBJ2-5 14 TRBD1 TRBV7-2 CASSEYRGQETQYF TGTGCCAGCAGCGAGTACAGGGGGCAAGAGACCCAGTACTTC
TRBJ1-1 15 NA TRBV7-3 CASSSLGAGNTEAFF TGTGCCAGCAGCAGTCTGGGAGCAGGGAACACTGAAGCTTTCTTT
TRBJ2-7 16 NA TRBV10-3 CAISESAAGLSYEQYF TGTGCCATCAGTGAGTCGGCAGCGGGTCTCTCCTACGAGCAGTACTTC
TRBJ1-5 14 NA TRBV6-1 CASLTGNSNQPQHF TGTGCCAGCCTGACAGGAAATAGCAATCAGCCCCAGCATTTT
TRBJ1-1 10 NA TRBV5-1 CASKGTEAFF TGCGCCAGCAAAGGGACAGAAGCTTTCTTT